This T cell receptor (beta chain) was captured by sequencing in a study of metastatic and nonmetastatic thyroid tumors. Study summary: Patients with malignant and benign thyroid disease provided blood and tumor or nodule tissue, whose repertoires were compared.

Using MiXCR, TCRdb reanalyzed the PCR reads. The repertoire has just over 70,000 clones, more than 15% of them found once; the top ten carry 9.5% to 15%. Study findings and constraints: Reportedly, malignant thyroid tumors had significantly higher TCR beta diversity than benign nodules, in blood and tumor.

There are 16 residues in the CDR3. The V gene lost 0 bases and the J gene lost 4 bases, with 19 bases spanning the gap. The germline CDR1 and CDR2 sequences are DFQATT and SNEGSKA (reference sequence). No treatment of any kind had been given to any patient before thyroid surgery. Regarding this clone: Its specificity is not known.

The V and J genes are TRBV20-1 and TRBJ2-7, with D tentatively TRBD1 (6 bases). Sequencing was performed on blood. This TCR derives from a female donor with papillary thyroid cancer or a benign thyroid nodule (not recorded which). Some clones in this sample may be carry-over from other donors' samples. The CDR3 DNA reads as TGCAGTGCTAGAGAAGCACAGGGAAGGGTTATATACGAGCAGTACTTC. Translated, it gives CSAREAQGRVIYEQYF.